A single sample is the source of the 16 T cell receptor beta chains below, sequenced in a study of control samples from healthy donors and cancer patients. Libraries were prepared by immunoSEQ multiplex PCR; TCRdb keeps only in-frame clonotypes and omits some of them. Among 150,000 or so clones listed, more than 85% were seen once. The source material was blood. The receptors were gathered from a woman aged 25 to 39 in good health.

Turning to this clone: Germline and junction disagree at one end, which may indicate a read error. Other DNA variants within this sample encode the same CDR3. The V and J genes are TRBV28 and TRBJ1-6; 9 positions match TRBD1. The CDR3 loop spans 15 amino acids. The germline V gene encodes CDR1 MDHEN and CDR2 SYDVKM. CDR3 nucleotides: TGTGCCATCAGAACAGGGGGCGCTTTTAATTCACCTCTCCACTTT. Translated: CAIRTGGAFNSPLHF.

The rearrangement uses TRBV19 and TRBJ2-7, with D possibly matching TRBD1 (6 bases). The CDR3 totals 12 residues. V was shortened by 7 bases and J by 6 bases, with 13 bases between the two germline ends. Germline CDR1 is LNHDA and CDR2 is SQIVND (reference sequence). CDR3 sequence reads: CASNTAGAEQYF. The CDR3 DNA is TGTGCCAGTAATACGGCAGGGGCCGAGCAGTACTTC.

This clone was seen once. Other DNA sequences in the same sample also yield this CDR3. The chain carries TRBV5-6 and TRBJ2-7; D call uncertain. The CDR3 spans 11 residues. V was trimmed by 0 bases and J by 5 bases, leaving 3 bases between them. Germline values: CDR1 SGHDT, CDR2 YYEEEE. Here the CDR3 reads CASSLGHEQYF. The CDR3 nucleotides read TGTGCCAGCAGCTTGGGCCACGAGCAGTACTTC.

This clone was counted between two and nine times. The rearrangement uses TRBV7-9 and TRBJ1-2; D unresolved. V lost 1 base to trimming and J lost 1 base, with 7 bases between them. This CDR3 is built from 14 residues. CDR1 is SEHNR, CDR2 FQNEAQ, per germline (reference sequence). CDR3 in amino acids: CASSLVVGNYGYTF. The CDR3 region has the DNA TGTGCCAGCAGCTTAGTGGTGGGTAACTATGGCTACACCTTC.

The chain combines TRBV19 with TRBJ1-2, with D possibly being TRBD1 (5 bases). CDR1 and CDR2 (germline): LNHDA, SQIVND (reference sequence). The length of the CDR3 is 10 residues. Trimming pared 5 bases from V and 8 bases from J, leaving 6 bases between. The CDR3 DNA reads as TGTGCCAGTAGTCGGGGCGGCTACACCTTC. Its translation is CASSRGGYTF.

This chain uses TRBV19 with TRBJ1-5; a possible D gene is TRBD1 (5 bases). The germline CDR1 and CDR2 sequences are LNHDA and SQIVND (reference sequence). The CDR3 runs 16 residues. The germline V and J ends were trimmed by 1 base and 3 bases, with 13 bases remaining between them. CDR3 coding DNA: TGTGCCAGTAGTATAGCCGCAGGGCCGACCAATCAGCCCCAGCATTTT. Translating it yields CASSIAAGPTNQPQHF.

The V and J genes are TRBV25-1 and TRBJ2-2; TRBD2 matches 7 bases. The length of the CDR3 is 15 residues. In germline, CDR1 is MGHDK, CDR2 SYGVNS. J was trimmed by 8 bases and V by 1 base; bases with no gene match: 7. CDR3 sequence reads: CASSELTSRAGELFF. As DNA, the CDR3 is TGTGCCAGCAGTGAATTGACTAGCCGTGCTGGGGAGCTGTTTTTT.

The chain couples TRBV12-3 or TRBV12-4 to TRBJ2-1; 10 nucleotides line up with TRBD2. V lost 7 bases and J lost 16; bases outside the gene matches: 7. The CDR3 sequence is 11 residues long. The CDR3 sequence: CASTLGTSVFF. CDR3 DNA sequence: TGTGCCAGCACCTTAGGGACTAGCGTATTCTTC.

The V gene is TRBV5-1, the J gene TRBJ2-5; no definite D call. The germline gives CDR1 SGHRS, CDR2 YFSETQ. The CDR3 totals 14 residues. V lost 0 bases to trimming and J lost 4 bases, with 10 bases between them. The CDR3 protein is CASSLDGYLETQYF. The CDR3 bases are TGCGCCAGCAGCTTGGATGGCTATTTAGAGACCCAGTACTTC.

The chain uses TRBV4-1 and TRBJ2-1; maybe TRBD2 (6 bases). The germline gives CDR1 MGHRA, CDR2 YSYEKL. CDR3 length equals 16 residues. The V and J ends lost 1 base and 9 bases respectively, with 19 bases between them. The CDR3 sequence is CASSQASGLSAGEQFF. The CDR3 DNA is TGCGCCAGCAGCCAAGCTTCGGGACTCTCAGCGGGTGAGCAGTTCTTC.

The chain links TRBV9 to TRBJ2-2; 12 nucleotides align to TRBD2. The CDR3 runs to 17 residues. Germline assignment: CDR1 SGDLS and CDR2 YYNGEE. The V gene end was trimmed by 5 bases and the J gene end by 6 bases; junction bases not matched to a gene: 11. In nucleotides, the CDR3 is TGTGCCAGCAGTGCTACCCTGACTAGCGGGAGATCCGGGGAGCTGTTTTTT. Its protein product is CASSATLTSGRSGELFF.

The rearrangement uses TRBV5-6 and TRBJ2-7; TRBD2 aligns across 8 bases. Germline CDR1 SGHDT, CDR2 YYEEEE. The CDR3 totals 17 residues. V was clipped by 0 bases and J by 0 bases; unmatched bases: 8. The CDR3 sequence: CASSLVSLREVSYEQYF. In DNA, the CDR3 is TGTGCCAGCAGCTTGGTTAGCCTGCGGGAGGTCTCCTACGAGCAGTACTTC.

This clone was observed once. The rearrangement links TRBV28 to TRBJ1-6; D might be TRBD1 (6 bases). The V end lost 3 bases, the J end lost 9 bases, and 9 bases lay between the germline ends. CDR1 is MDHEN and CDR2 is SYDVKM in the germline V gene. CDR3 length equals 13 residues. For the CDR3, the DNA is TGTGCCAGCAGTTTTTCAGGGGTTTCACCCCTCCACTTT. The encoded protein is CASSFSGVSPLHF.

The chain carries TRBV5-8 and TRBJ2-7; D may be TRBD2 (5 bases). This CDR3 is built from 13 residues. Germline-derived CDR1 and CDR2 are SGHTS and YDEGEE. V was trimmed by 1 base and J by 6 bases, leaving 11 bases between them. The CDR3 DNA follows: TGTGCCAGCAGCTTGAGGGAGCCGGTCGAGCAGTACTTC. Protein: CASSLREPVEQYF.

This chain connects TRBV28 to TRBJ1-5; the D is unclear. The CDR3 length is 15 residues. Trimming took 4 bases from V and 0 from J, leaving 10 bases between them. Per the germline V gene, CDR1 is MDHEN and CDR2 is SYDVKM. CDR3 sequence: CASSSQIYSNQPQHF. CDR3 DNA sequence: TGTGCCAGCAGTTCCCAAATCTATAGCAATCAGCCCCAGCATTTT.

The chain has TRBV5-4 and TRBJ2-7; 12 bases are shared with TRBD1. After removal of 3 bases from V and 7 bases from J, the junction contained 8 bases not matched to a gene. Germline V gene lookup returns CDR1 SGHNT and CDR2 YYREEE (reference sequence). This CDR3 has 15 amino acids. The chain's CDR3 is CASSSPGQGADEQYF. CDR3 nucleotides: TGTGCCAGCAGCTCGCCGGGACAGGGGGCGGATGAGCAGTACTTC.